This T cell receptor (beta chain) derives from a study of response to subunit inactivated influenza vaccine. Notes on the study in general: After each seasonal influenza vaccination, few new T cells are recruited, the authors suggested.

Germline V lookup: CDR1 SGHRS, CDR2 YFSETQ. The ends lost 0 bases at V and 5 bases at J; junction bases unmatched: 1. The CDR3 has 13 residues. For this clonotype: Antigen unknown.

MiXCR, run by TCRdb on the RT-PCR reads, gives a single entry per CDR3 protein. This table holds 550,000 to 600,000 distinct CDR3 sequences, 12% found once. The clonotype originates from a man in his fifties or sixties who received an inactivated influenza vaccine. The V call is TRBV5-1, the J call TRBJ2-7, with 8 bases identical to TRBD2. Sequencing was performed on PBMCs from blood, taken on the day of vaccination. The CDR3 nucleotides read TGCGCCAGCAGCTTGGCCGGGGGGGACGAGCAGTACTTC. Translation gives CASSLAGGDEQYF.